The 28 T cell receptor beta chains given below trace back to one sample, sequenced in a study of T-cell memory formation after mild COVID-19. TCRdb ran MiXCR on the 5' RACE reads and lists one entry per CDR3 protein. The sample contains fewer than 250,000 distinct CDR3 sequences, roughly 30% of which appear only once. The sequenced material came from PBMCs or a T cell subset sorted from them (not recorded which). The origin of the receptors is an adult woman who had mild COVID-19 (a few samples of this study predate the infection). Cell type and time point are not known.

The V and J genes are TRBV4-1 and TRBJ2-5; the match to TRBD2 covers 9 bases. This CDR3 has 14 amino acids. CDR1 is MGHRA, CDR2 YSYEKL, per germline. J gave up 5 bases and V 3 bases, and 4 bases lay outside the gene matches. The CDR3 spells CASSQGTSRETQYF. The DNA of the CDR3 is TGCGCCAGCAGCCAGGGGACTAGCAGGGAGACCCAGTACTTC.

This clonotype was recorded a few times. The gene calls are TRBV27 and TRBJ2-1, with 7 positions matching TRBD1. CDR1 and CDR2 (germline): MNHEY, SMNVEV (reference sequence). The CDR3 contains 12 residues. The V gene end was trimmed by 4 bases and the J gene end by 10 bases; junction bases not matched to a gene: 4. CDR3 DNA: TGTGCCAGCAGTTCCCAGGACAGGGAGCAGTTCTTC. Translated: CASSSQDREQFF.

The CDR3 DNA is TGCAGTGCTAGAGACAGTGTCCGGATGGACACCGGGGAGCTGTTTTTT. Its translation: CSARDSVRMDTGELFF. This chain connects TRBV20-1 to TRBJ2-2; D not resolved. Germline lookup yields CDR1 DFQATT and CDR2 SNEGSKA (reference sequence). This CDR3 spans 16 amino acids. Trimming took 0 bases from V and 3 from J, leaving 14 bases between them.

The chain carries TRBV7-9 and TRBJ2-5, with D unclear. V gave up 4 bases and J gave up 5 bases, with 17 bases separating them. Germline V CDR1 and CDR2: SEHNR, FQNEAQ (reference sequence). The CDR3 sequence is 15 residues long. The CDR3 is CASSWGKGTVETQYF. The CDR3 DNA follows: TGTGCCAGCAGCTGGGGAAAGGGCACGGTGGAGACCCAGTACTTC.

The CDR3 DNA reads TGTGCCACCACAGCGGGAGGGAGCACAGATACGCAGTATTTT. Amino acid sequence: CATTAGGSTDTQYF. The V gene is TRBV24-1, the J gene TRBJ2-3, with 10 nucleotides matching TRBD2. V was clipped by 8 bases and J by 0 bases; unmatched bases: 1. The CDR3 is 14 amino acids. Germline assignment: CDR1 KGHDR and CDR2 SFDVKD.

This clonotype appeared a few times. The chain combines TRBV7-9 with TRBJ1-4; D perhaps matches TRBD1 (5 bases). V lost 0 bases, J lost 7 bases, and 12 bases lay in between. Germline CDR1 SEHNR, CDR2 FQNEAQ (reference sequence). The CDR3 covers 15 residues. CDR3 sequence reads: CASSLAQGSGEKLFF. Here the CDR3 DNA reads TGTGCCAGCAGCTTAGCGCAGGGATCGGGTGAAAAACTGTTTTTT.

The chain links TRBV14 to TRBJ2-5; D uncertain. The germline CDR1 and CDR2 sequences are SGHDN and FVKESK. The CDR3 extends over 12 amino acids. Trimming stripped 1 base from V and 5 bases from J, with 5 bases between. CDR3 protein: CASSQVMETQYF. The CDR3, as DNA: TGTGCCAGCAGCCAAGTCATGGAGACCCAGTACTTC. Full variable domain (remainder filled in from reference TRBV14 and TRBJ2-5): EAGVTQFPSHSVIEKGQTVTLRCDPISGHDNLYWYRRVMGKEIKFLLHFVKESKQDESGMPNNRFLAERTGGTYSTLKVQPAELEDSGVYFCASSQVMETQYFGPGTRLLVL.

This clonotype has more than one count but fewer than ten. The J gene is TRBJ2-3, the V gene TRBV15; tentatively, D is TRBD2 (6 bases). The CDR3 totals 17 residues. Trimming stripped 1 base from V and 5 bases from J, with 19 bases between. Germline V CDR1 and CDR2: LNHNV, YYDKDF (reference sequence). The CDR3 nucleotides are TGTGCCACCAGCAGAGGACCGCAGAATACGCGGGGAGATACGCAGTATTTT. It is translated as CATSRGPQNTRGDTQYF.

At least ten counts were recorded for this clonotype. V usage is TRBV15 and J usage is TRBJ2-1; no firm D call. CDR3 length: 13 amino acids. CDR1 is LNHNV, CDR2 YYDKDF, per germline (reference sequence). Trimming took off 4 bases at V and 5 bases at J, with 9 bases between the two ends. CDR3 protein: CATSKAAHNEQFF. CDR3 nucleotide sequence: TGTGCCACCAGCAAGGCAGCCCACAATGAGCAGTTCTTC.

The J gene is TRBJ1-6, the V gene TRBV9, with D possibly matching TRBD1 (5 bases). The length of the CDR3 is 16 residues. Looked up from germline, CDR1 is SGDLS and CDR2 is YYNGEE. With 4 bases removed from V and 6 bases from J, the gap between germline ends came to 17 bases. In DNA form, the CDR3 reads TGTGCCAGCAGCCCCCGTGCCGGGGCAGGTAATTCACCCCTCCACTTT. It codes for CASSPRAGAGNSPLHF.

This clonotype showed up many times. The chain is built from TRBV5-1 and TRBJ2-1; 13 nucleotides agree with TRBD2. Germline loops: CDR1 SGHRS, CDR2 YFSETQ. J gave up 7 bases and V 7 bases, and 5 bases lay outside the gene matches. This CDR3 spans 14 amino acids. CDR3 in DNA: TGCGCCAGCGGACTAGCGGGAGTAGGTAATGAGCAGTTCTTC. It is translated as CASGLAGVGNEQFF.

In this sample, this clonotype turned up a few times. The chain has TRBV7-9 and TRBJ2-1; D is unresolved. Germline V gives CDR1 SEHNR, CDR2 FQNEAQ (reference sequence). The CDR3 has 11 amino acids. V was cut by 4 bases and J by 5 bases, with 3 bases left in between. The CDR3 region is CASSWNNEQFF. DNA of the CDR3: TGTGCCAGCAGCTGGAACAATGAGCAGTTCTTC.

In its sample, this clonotype was seen a few times. V gene TRBV6-4 combines with J gene TRBJ2-3, with 7 bases matching TRBD1. Germline V gene lookup returns CDR1 MRHNA and CDR2 SNTAGT. V shed 4 bases and J 0 bases; nucleotides not matched to a gene: 7. The CDR3 extends over 16 amino acids. CDR3 loop: CASSVQGNPSTDTQYF. In nucleotides, the CDR3 is TGTGCCAGCAGTGTACAGGGGAATCCTAGCACAGATACGCAGTATTTT.

This clonotype was picked up a small number of times. The J gene is TRBJ2-5, the V gene TRBV5-1; D possibly matches TRBD1 or TRBD2 (6 bases each). Germline CDR1 reads SGHRS; CDR2 reads YFSETQ. The CDR3 loop spans 16 amino acids. V was clipped by 1 base and J by 5 bases, with 18 bases between them. Written as DNA, the CDR3 is TGCGCCAGCAGCTTGCAACAGGGCGGACTAATTGAGACCCAGTACTTC. Translation gives CASSLQQGGLIETQYF.

The chain uses TRBV7-9 and TRBJ2-3; D perhaps matches TRBD2 (6 bases). CDR3 length equals 14 residues. Trimming pared 4 bases from V and 4 bases from J, leaving 12 bases between. CDR1 and CDR2 (germline): SEHNR, FQNEAQ (reference sequence). DNA of the CDR3: TGTGCCAGCAGCTCGGGACTGCGGCCAGATACGCAGTATTTT. It codes for CASSSGLRPDTQYF.

This chain joins TRBV12-3 or TRBV12-4 and TRBJ1-6; D is perhaps TRBD1 (5 bases). V lost 2 bases, J lost 10 bases, and 9 bases lay in between. The length of the CDR3 is 13 residues. The CDR3 DNA follows: TGTGCCAGCAGTTTATGGGGGGAATCACCCCTCCACTTT. Translating it yields CASSLWGESPLHF.

Here the CDR3 DNA reads TGTGCCAGCAGCAACCCGGGACAGGGCAGATTCGAGACCCAGTACTTC. Translation gives CASSNPGQGRFETQYF. The gene calls are TRBV7-8 and TRBJ2-5, with 9 bases that match TRBD1. V lost 5 bases to trimming and J lost 5 bases; unmatched junction nucleotides: 12. The CDR3 has 16 residues. Germline CDR1 reads SGHVS; CDR2 reads FQNEAQ. Using reference TRBV7-8 and TRBJ2-5 for the parts outside the CDR3, the full variable domain is GAGVSQSPRYKVAKRGQDVALRCDPISGHVSLFWYQQALGQGPEFLTYFQNEAQLDKSGLPSDRFFAERPEGSVSTLKIQRTQQEDSAVYLCASSNPGQGRFETQYFGPGTRLLVL.

Only a few counts were recorded for this clonotype. The rearrangement links TRBV9 to TRBJ2-1; D perhaps matches TRBD2 (6 bases). The CDR3 spans 14 residues. Looked up from germline, CDR1 is SGDLS and CDR2 is YYNGEE. Trimming stripped 4 bases from V and 8 bases from J, with 16 bases between. CDR3 region: CASSSGTGTHEQFF. Written as DNA, the CDR3 is TGTGCCAGCAGCTCCGGAACCGGGACTCATGAGCAGTTCTTC.

Only a few counts were recorded for this clonotype. J is TRBJ2-3 and V is TRBV12-3 or TRBV12-4; D is unclear. Between the trimmed V and J ends, which lost 5 bases and 6 bases, there was a span of 15 bases. This CDR3 contains 14 residues. CDR3 amino acids: CASSQKVLGDTQYF. CDR3 DNA sequence: TGTGCCAGCAGTCAAAAGGTGCTTGGGGATACGCAGTATTTT.

This clonotype was seen more than once but under ten times. The chain couples TRBV20-1 to TRBJ2-7; 8 nucleotides match TRBD1. This CDR3 comprises 14 residues. The V gene's germline CDR1 is DFQATT and CDR2 SNEGSKA (reference sequence). The V gene end was trimmed by 0 bases and the J gene end by 1 base; junction bases not matched to a gene: 2. This chain's CDR3 is CSARDRDRSYEQYF. CDR3 in DNA: TGCAGTGCTAGAGATCGGGACAGGTCCTACGAGCAGTACTTC.

This clonotype was observed a handful of times. CDR3 DNA sequence: TGCGCCAGCAGCGTTTCGCAGAGGAACACTGAAGCTTTCTTT. Translating it yields CASSVSQRNTEAFF. The chain carries TRBV5-1 and TRBJ1-1; D is unresolved. Germline V CDR1 and CDR2: SGHRS, YFSETQ. V lost 4 bases and J lost 1, with 11 bases in between. The CDR3 is 14 amino acids.

In this sample, this clonotype turned up a few times. The chain links TRBV11-2 to TRBJ2-7; D unresolved. Germline V gene lookup returns CDR1 SGHAT and CDR2 FQNNGV. This CDR3 contains 11 residues. Trimming removed 4 bases from V and 7 bases from J, with 8 bases in between. The CDR3 spells CASSSLREQYF. DNA for the CDR3: TGTGCCAGCAGCTCCCTCCGGGAGCAGTACTTC.

This clonotype has a handful of counts. The chain has TRBV5-6 and TRBJ1-2, with 8 bases aligning to TRBD1. J was trimmed by 1 base and V by 5 bases; bases with no gene match: 10. The CDR3 runs to 16 residues. Germline loops: CDR1 SGHDT, CDR2 YYEEEE. CDR3 loop: CASSFFGDRLNYGYTF. CDR3 nucleotides: TGTGCCAGCAGTTTTTTCGGGGACAGGCTTAACTATGGCTACACCTTC.

The V call is TRBV12-3 or TRBV12-4, the J call TRBJ2-7; perhaps D is TRBD1 or TRBD2 (5 bases each). This CDR3 region has 13 residues. Trimming removed 6 bases at V and 3 bases at J, with 12 bases between. The CDR3 is CASSQGRYYEQYF. The CDR3 DNA sequence: TGTGCCAGCAGCCAGGGACGGTACTACGAGCAGTACTTC.

This clonotype was seen only a few times. J is TRBJ2-7 and V is TRBV15; 7 positions match TRBD1. This CDR3 comprises 14 residues. J lost 5 bases, V lost 8 bases, and 12 bases had no gene match. Germline V gives CDR1 LNHNV, CDR2 YYDKDF (reference sequence). This CDR3 is CATGMDRFFDEQYF. The CDR3 DNA sequence: TGTGCCACCGGAATGGACAGGTTTTTCGACGAGCAGTACTTC.

The table lists this clonotype with a few counts. The chain couples TRBV6-5 to TRBJ1-2; D call uncertain. The germline V gene has CDR1 MNHEY and CDR2 SVGAGI. V lost 6 bases and J 4 bases, leaving 12 bases between the germline ends. This CDR3 contains 13 residues. This chain's CDR3 is CASRTLSPYGYTF. DNA for the CDR3: TGTGCCAGCAGAACCCTCTCCCCCTATGGCTACACCTTC.

The V gene is TRBV4-1, the J gene TRBJ2-7, with D maybe TRBD1 (6 bases). Germline V gene data show CDR1 as MGHRA and CDR2 as YSYEKL. The CDR3 extends over 14 amino acids. Trimming stripped 2 bases from V and 2 bases from J, with 10 bases between. CDR3 in DNA: TGCGCCAGCAGCCAAAAAGGGGGTACCTACGAGCAGTACTTC. This encodes CASSQKGGTYEQYF.

The chain links TRBV9 to TRBJ2-7, with 10 bases identical to TRBD1. CDR3 size: 13 residues. From germline, CDR1 is SGDLS and CDR2 YYNGEE. V lost 3 bases and J lost 6; bases outside the gene matches: 3. The CDR3 DNA reads as TGTGCCAGCAGCGGGGACAGGGGTGCCGAGCAGTACTTC. It codes for CASSGDRGAEQYF.